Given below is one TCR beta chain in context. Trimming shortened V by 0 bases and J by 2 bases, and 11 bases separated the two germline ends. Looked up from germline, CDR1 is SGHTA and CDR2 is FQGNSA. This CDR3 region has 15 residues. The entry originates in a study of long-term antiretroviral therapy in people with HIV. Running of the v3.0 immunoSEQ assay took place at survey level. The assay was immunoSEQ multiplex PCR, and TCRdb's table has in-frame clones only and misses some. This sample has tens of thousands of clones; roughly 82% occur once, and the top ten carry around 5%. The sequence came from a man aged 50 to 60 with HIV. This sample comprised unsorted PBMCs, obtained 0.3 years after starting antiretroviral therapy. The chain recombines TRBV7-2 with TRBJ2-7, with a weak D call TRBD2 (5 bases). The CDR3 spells CASSLASGSPYEQYF. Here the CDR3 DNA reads TGTGCCAGCAGCTTAGCGAGTGGGAGCCCCTACGAGCAGTACTTC.